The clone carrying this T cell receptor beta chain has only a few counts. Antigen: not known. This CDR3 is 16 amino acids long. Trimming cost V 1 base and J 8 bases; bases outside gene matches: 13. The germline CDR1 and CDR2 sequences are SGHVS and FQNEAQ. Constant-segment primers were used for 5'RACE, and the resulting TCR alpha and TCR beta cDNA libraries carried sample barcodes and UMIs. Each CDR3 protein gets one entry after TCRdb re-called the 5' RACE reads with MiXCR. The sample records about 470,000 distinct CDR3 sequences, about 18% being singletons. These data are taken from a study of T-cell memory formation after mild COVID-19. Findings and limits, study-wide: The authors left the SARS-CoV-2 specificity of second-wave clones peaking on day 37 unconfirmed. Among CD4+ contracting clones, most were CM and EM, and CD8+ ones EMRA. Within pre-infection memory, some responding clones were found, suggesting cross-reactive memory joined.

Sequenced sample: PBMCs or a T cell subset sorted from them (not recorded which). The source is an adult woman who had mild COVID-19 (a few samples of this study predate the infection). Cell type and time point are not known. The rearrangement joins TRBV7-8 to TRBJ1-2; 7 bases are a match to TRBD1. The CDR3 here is CASSLDGPTGFRGYTF. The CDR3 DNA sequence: TGTGCCAGCAGCTTAGACGGACCGACAGGGTTCAGGGGCTACACCTTC. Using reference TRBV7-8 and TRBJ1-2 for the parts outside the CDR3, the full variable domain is GAGVSQSPRYKVAKRGQDVALRCDPISGHVSLFWYQQALGQGPEFLTYFQNEAQLDKSGLPSDRFFAERPEGSVSTLKIQRTQQEDSAVYLCASSLDGPTGFRGYTFGSGTRLTVV.